This is a list of T cell receptor beta chains from one sample in a study of blood T cell repertoires in COVID-19. Repertoires were generated with immunoSEQ multiplex PCR, while TCRdb's copy carries only in-frame clones and drops some. The sample includes more than 120,000 clones, around 90% seen only once; the top ten take 0.9% to 0.95%. Input material: peripheral blood. The receptors stem from a woman aged 45-60 years with acute or convalescent COVID-19. The conserved cysteine and the conserved F or W are not part of the CDR3 here. Size is omitted from some rows. Given values are once, few, many or a class for expanded clones.

J gene | V gene | clone size | CDR3 protein
TRBJ2-7 | TRBV3-1/TRBV3-2 | NA | ASSQDRIVQY
TRBJ1-5 | TRBV28 | NA | ASNPVQGLYNQPQH
TRBJ2-1 | TRBV6-4 | NA | ASSDSGGGSSYNEQF
TRBJ1-5 | TRBV6-5 | NA | ASSYTDRVVQPQH
TRBJ2-1 | TRBV5-1 | NA | ASTPEPPGSSYNEQF
TRBJ2-7 | TRBV6-5 | NA | ASNPGTGYEQY
TRBJ2-3 | TRBV3-1/TRBV3-2 | NA | ASSQGDTPAADTQY
TRBJ1-6 | TRBV3-1/TRBV3-2 | NA | ASSQVQGSPPLH
TRBJ2-3 | TRBV7-9 | NA | ASSLEPGLARGDTQY
TRBJ1-5 | TRBV18 | NA | ASSGTVSNQPQH
TRBJ1-1 | TRBV5-1 | once | ASSLGTGASNTEAF
TRBJ2-5 | TRBV6-1 | NA | ASSEAGTLAFGTQY
TRBJ1-3 | TRBV19 | NA | ASSISGQGGGNTIY
TRBJ2-7 | TRBV5-8 | NA | ASSPAGWVSIEQY
TRBJ2-1 | TRBV18 | NA | ASSRQGQLLNEQF
TRBJ1-1 | TRBV3-1/TRBV3-2 | NA | ASSSLGQGVENTEAF
TRBJ1-3 | TRBV15 | NA | ATSSRQGGNTIY
TRBJ1-3 | TRBV30 | NA | AWRGGGYRDTIY
TRBJ2-7 | TRBV4-1 | NA | ASSRIGQDGSYEQY
TRBJ1-1 | TRBV11-2 | NA | ASSPGRENTEAF
TRBJ2-7 | TRBV3-1/TRBV3-2 | NA | ASSQEGTSAVYEQY
TRBJ2-3 | TRBV7-3 | NA | ASSYWDSPTDTQY
TRBJ1-1 | TRBV5-7 | NA | ASRIRQGEAF
TRBJ2-1 | TRBV18 | once | ASSPPFQGVFEQF
TRBJ2-1 | TRBV6-5 | NA | ASSRLRQGAHEQF
TRBJ1-6 | TRBV12-3/TRBV12-4 | NA | ASSSSHSPLH
TRBJ2-7 | TRBV13 | NA | ASSLGSTSGSKGGVHEQY
TRBJ1-5 | TRBV12-5 | once | ASGYRDRAGNQPQH
TRBJ1-2 | TRBV2 | NA | ASSEMGGYGYT
TRBJ1-3 | TRBV25-1 | NA | ASSPQGGGNTIY
TRBJ2-7 | TRBV19 | NA | ASSTEPGQTHEQY
TRBJ2-1 | TRBV15 | NA | ATSRVTGTGLREQF
TRBJ2-7 | TRBV5-1 | NA | ASSLLEGFLSEQY
TRBJ2-7 | TRBV7-2 | NA | ASSPAATGGDEQY
TRBJ2-5 | TRBV11-2 | NA | ASSLFGRETQY
TRBJ1-2 | TRBV14 | NA | ASSEIFSEGDGYT
TRBJ2-1 | TRBV30 | NA | AWSDERVTDEQF
TRBJ2-2 | TRBV7-2 | NA | ASSLSYTSGDQTGELF
TRBJ1-2 | TRBV4-1 | NA | ASSQATIGYT
TRBJ2-1 | TRBV19 | NA | ASRTPGTSGINEQF
TRBJ1-1 | TRBV6-5 | NA | ASSYSQYDIEAF
TRBJ2-4 | TRBV9 | once | ASSAQLDRVGQDIQY
TRBJ1-3 | TRBV9 | NA | ASSVSTTGPNSGNTIY
TRBJ1-2 | TRBV7-9 | NA | ASSLEVRGDGYT
TRBJ2-7 | TRBV5-4 | once | ASRVGQGRRDEQY
TRBJ1-6 | TRBV3-1/TRBV3-2 | once | ASSQDRGADNSPLH
TRBJ2-1 | TRBV24-1 | few | ATSDTVRAGRVNEQF
TRBJ2-2 | TRBV4-2 | NA | ASSQEDGRSDPNTGELF